This T cell receptor (beta chain) emerged from a study of radiotherapy plus CTLA-4 blockade in lung cancer. V was trimmed by 4 bases and J by 6 bases, leaving 19 bases between them. Germline lookup yields CDR1 SGDLS and CDR2 YYNGEE. The CDR3 is 16 amino acids. This clone was seen once. The table came from immunoSEQ multiplex PCR; TCRdb's copy has only in-frame clones and leaves some out. This sample has fewer than 95,000 clones; about 80% occur once, and the top ten carry 0.65% to 1%. The clonotype originates from a human donor with non-small cell lung cancer who had stable disease on radiotherapy plus ipilimumab. This rearrangement joins TRBV9 to TRBJ2-2; maybe TRBD1 (6 bases). The sequencing used peripheral blood, collected from a patient treated with radiotherapy plus ipilimumab. DNA for the CDR3: TGTGCCAGCAGCCCCACGAGGGGGTCCTTAGCCGGGGAGCTGTTTTTT. Protein: CASSPTRGSLAGELFF.